Below are 30 T cell receptor beta chains sequenced from a single sample in a study of T cells expressing NK-cell markers. TCRdb re-called the 5' RACE reads; every CDR3 protein appears as one record, without DNA. The table lists roughly 280,000 distinct CDR3 sequences, with approximately 0.41% in the top ten. Sequencing was done on a sample of blood T cells: a sorted CD56 or NKG2C T cell subset, CD4+ or CD8+ T cells, or bulk PBMC T cells (not recorded which). These receptor sequences come from a man younger than 35 in good health.

The chain carries TRBV12-3 or TRBV12-4 and TRBJ1-5. This CDR3 has 13 residues. The CDR3 reads CASSDGINQPQHF.

This chain links TRBV10-3 with TRBJ2-3. The CDR3 has 13 amino acids. Germline loops: CDR1 ENHRY, CDR2 SYGVKD. The CDR3 region is CAIRKMSGDTQYF.

This rearrangement joins TRBV20-1 to TRBJ2-7; there is no DNA to check the TCRdb D call of TRBD1. The CDR3 spans 13 residues. Germline CDR1 is DFQATT and CDR2 is SNEGSKA (reference sequence). CDR3 sequence reads: CSASTGGDGEQYF.

This chain uses TRBV4-2 with TRBJ2-1; TCRdb calls TRBD1, which cannot be checked without DNA. Germline lookup yields CDR1 LGHNA and CDR2 YNFKEQ. This CDR3 has 14 residues. CDR3 sequence reads: CASRPGSTGIEQFF.

The chain joins TRBV10-3 to TRBJ1-3. The CDR3 has 14 amino acids. Germline V gene data show CDR1 as ENHRY and CDR2 as SYGVKD. This CDR3 is CAISKESTGNTIYF.

The CDR3 sequence: CASSQRITGTSGSNEQFF. J is TRBJ2-1 and V is TRBV23-1; the TCRdb call, TRBD2, lacks DNA for checking. TRBV23-1 qualifies as an ORF whose function is uncertain. The CDR3 spans 18 residues.

The chain joins TRBV9 to TRBJ2-2; TCRdb's D call, TRBD1, is unchecked because there is no DNA. The CDR3 consists of 15 residues. Looked up from germline, CDR1 is SGDLS and CDR2 is YYNGEE. The CDR3 is CASSSRDTFTGELFF.

The chain couples TRBV7-2 to TRBJ2-1; TCRdb's D call, TRBD1, is unchecked because there is no DNA. The CDR3 is 13 amino acids. CDR1 is SGHTA, CDR2 FQGNSA, per germline. The CDR3 protein is CASSTQTENEQFF.

The rearrangement links TRBV18 to TRBJ2-3. The V gene's germline CDR1 is KGHSH and CDR2 LQKENI. This CDR3 has 14 amino acids. The chain's CDR3 is CASSPFPSTDTQYF.

The chain links TRBV28 to TRBJ2-7. Germline-derived CDR1 and CDR2 are MDHEN and SYDVKM. This CDR3 spans 11 amino acids. The CDR3 protein is CASRLGKEQYF.

The CDR3 loop is CASQGKARRTIYF. The chain employs TRBV4-2 and TRBJ1-3; as DNA is missing, the TRBD1 call by TCRdb cannot be tested. Germline V gene sequence: CDR1 LGHNA, CDR2 YNFKEQ. The CDR3 covers 13 residues.

This sequence joins TRBV29-1 and TRBJ2-1. Germline CDR1 and CDR2: SQVTM and ANQGSEA. The CDR3 totals 15 residues. CDR3 residues: CSVTPWENSYNEQFF.

The chain recombines TRBV24-1 with TRBJ2-2; TCRdb outputs TRBD1, but without DNA this stays unchecked. The CDR3 contains 16 residues. CDR1 and CDR2 from the germline V gene are KGHDR and SFDVKD. The CDR3 reads CATSESHRRDTGELFF.

The V call is TRBV24-1, the J call TRBJ2-2; TCRdb's assignment of TRBD1 cannot be checked, as there is no DNA. The length of the CDR3 is 16 residues. Germline assignment: CDR1 KGHDR and CDR2 SFDVKD. The CDR3: CATSITGLGNTGELFF.

J is TRBJ2-2 and V is TRBV6-1; TCRdb reports TRBD2, a call that lacks DNA to check it against. This CDR3 is 15 amino acids long. Germline CDR1 is MNHNS and CDR2 is SASEGT. Here the CDR3 reads CASAFSGSNAGELFF.

The chain has TRBV10-3 and TRBJ1-1; the D gene TCRdb calls, TRBD1, cannot be checked with no DNA. The germline V gene has CDR1 ENHRY and CDR2 SYGVKD. The CDR3 totals 14 residues. CDR3 residues: CAISEQEGGTEAFF.

The chain combines TRBV7-6 with TRBJ2-1; checking the TCRdb D call of TRBD2 is not possible without DNA. The CDR3 totals 17 residues. Germline V gene data show CDR1 as SGHVS and CDR2 as FNYEAQ. The CDR3 loop is CASILGAGGQLQNEQFF.

V usage is TRBV7-9 and J usage is TRBJ2-1; TCRdb calls TRBD2, which cannot be checked without DNA. From germline, CDR1 is SEHNR and CDR2 FQNEAQ (reference sequence). This CDR3 comprises 15 residues. CDR3 protein: CASSSKRTSYNEQFF.

CDR3 region: CAISDPIRLAGETQYF. This chain joins TRBV10-3 and TRBJ2-5; TCRdb calls TRBD2, which cannot be checked without DNA. Germline CDR1 reads ENHRY; CDR2 reads SYGVKD. The CDR3 covers 16 residues.

The gene calls are TRBV19 and TRBJ2-3; TCRdb returns TRBD2, unconfirmable since there is no DNA. Germline CDR1 LNHDA, CDR2 SQIVND (reference sequence). CDR3 length: 16 amino acids. CDR3 residues: CASRTTGLAGPDTQYF.

The chain recombines TRBV13 with TRBJ2-3; as DNA is missing, the TRBD2 call by TCRdb cannot be tested. Germline-derived CDR1 and CDR2 are PRHDT and FYEKMQ (reference sequence). The CDR3 extends over 16 amino acids. The CDR3 sequence: CASSPRDSYSADTQYF.

This rearrangement joins TRBV7-7 to TRBJ2-2; lacking DNA, the TRBD1 call made by TCRdb goes unchecked. This CDR3 comprises 15 residues. Germline CDR1 and CDR2: SSHAT and FNYEAQ (reference sequence). CDR3 sequence reads: CASSLETGVTGELFF.

The chain couples TRBV3-1 to TRBJ1-2. CDR1 LGHDT and CDR2 YNNKEL come from the germline V gene (reference sequence). The CDR3 contains 14 residues. CDR3 region: CASSQDFRNYGYTF.

This chain connects TRBV7-2 to TRBJ2-1; as DNA is missing, the TRBD1 call by TCRdb cannot be tested. In germline, CDR1 is SGHTA, CDR2 FQGNSA. This CDR3 contains 15 residues. This chain's CDR3 is CASNPRQGAHNEQFF.

This sequence joins TRBV12-3 or TRBV12-4 and TRBJ2-3. The CDR3 sequence is 13 residues long. This CDR3 reads CASNMDATDTQYF.

The chain couples TRBV7-9 to TRBJ2-3; TCRdb's D call, TRBD1, is unchecked because there is no DNA. The CDR3 is made up of 14 amino acids. Germline V gene data show CDR1 as SEHNR and CDR2 as FQNEAQ (reference sequence). This CDR3 reads CASLGQGITDTQYF.

The chain carries TRBV7-7 and TRBJ2-3; as DNA is missing, the TRBD2 call by TCRdb cannot be tested. The CDR3 extends over 16 amino acids. Germline loops: CDR1 SSHAT, CDR2 FNYEAQ (reference sequence). The CDR3 sequence: CASSPTSGRRTDTQYF.

The chain couples TRBV28 to TRBJ2-3; TCRdb lists TRBD2, though no DNA is available to test this call. Germline CDR1 MDHEN, CDR2 SYDVKM. This CDR3 spans 15 amino acids. The CDR3 loop reads CASRASGPPSDTQYF.

The chain combines TRBV7-9 with TRBJ2-1. This CDR3 has 14 amino acids. Germline loops: CDR1 SEHNR, CDR2 FQNEAQ (reference sequence). This CDR3 reads CASSLRPTYNEQFF.

The chain combines TRBV4-1 with TRBJ2-5. Germline V CDR1 and CDR2: MGHRA, YSYEKL. This CDR3 is built from 13 residues. CDR3 sequence reads: CASSQDWEETQYF.